The TCR beta chain under discussion was sequenced for a study of T cells in Graves' hyperthyroidism and ophthalmopathy. This clonotype was seen at least ten times. V was cut by 0 bases and J by 8 bases, with 8 bases left in between. The CDR3 covers 13 residues. The germline CDR1 and CDR2 sequences are SGHAT and FQNNGV. RNA transcripts provided the source from which TCR beta CDR3 regions were amplified. First-round RT-PCR of the TCR CDR3 relied on the HTBI primer set. A single record per CDR3 protein comes from TCRdb applying MiXCR to the multiplex PCR reads. The table lists 300,000 to 500,000 distinct CDR3 sequences, more than 12% of them singletons, with around 28% in the top ten.

This clonotype was obtained from a man over 45 with Graves' ophthalmopathy. The chain couples TRBV11-2 to TRBJ2-1; D not resolved. The specimen sequenced was blood. The CDR3 DNA reads as TGTGCCAGCAGCTTAGAGGGGATGTATGAGCAGTTCTTC. Protein: CASSLEGMYEQFF. Looking up the rest from reference TRBV11-2 and TRBJ2-1 gives the full variable domain: EAGVAQSPRYKIIEKRQSVAFWCNPISGHATLYWYQQILGQGPKLLIQFQNNGVVDDSQLPKDRFSAERLKGVDSTLKIQPAKLEDSAVYLCASSLEGMYEQFFGPGTRLTVL.